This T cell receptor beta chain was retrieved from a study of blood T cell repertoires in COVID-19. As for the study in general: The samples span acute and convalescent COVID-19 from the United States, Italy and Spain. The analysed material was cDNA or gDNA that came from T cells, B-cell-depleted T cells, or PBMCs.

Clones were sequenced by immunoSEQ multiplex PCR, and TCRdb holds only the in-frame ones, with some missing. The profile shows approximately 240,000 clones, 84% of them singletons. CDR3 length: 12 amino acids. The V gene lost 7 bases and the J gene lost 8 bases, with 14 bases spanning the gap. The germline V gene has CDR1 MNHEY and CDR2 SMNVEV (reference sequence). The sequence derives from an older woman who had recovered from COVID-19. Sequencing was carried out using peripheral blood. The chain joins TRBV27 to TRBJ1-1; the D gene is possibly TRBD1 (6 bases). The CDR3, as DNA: TGTGCCAGCACTTCTCCGGGACACGAAGCTTTCTTT. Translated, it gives CASTSPGHEAFF.